The 20 T cell receptor beta chains below all came from one sample that was sequenced in a study of T cells in Graves' hyperthyroidism and ophthalmopathy. Using RNA transcripts as the source, TCR beta CDR3 regions were amplified. The HTBI primer set was used in a first-round RT-PCR of the TCR CDR3. Using its own MiXCR run on the multiplex PCR reads, TCRdb lists one record per CDR3 protein. Of approximately 360,000 distinct CDR3 sequences listed, more than 15% are singletons. The sequenced material came from blood. The receptors come from a woman aged 18-35 years with Graves' hyperthyroidism that later progressed to Graves' ophthalmopathy.

This clonotype was counted ten times or more. V gene TRBV7-9 combines with J gene TRBJ2-3; 14 bases align to TRBD2. The CDR3 is made up of 17 amino acids. The J segment lost 1 base and the V segment lost 5 bases, leaving 5 bases of the junction unmatched. Germline V gives CDR1 SEHNR, CDR2 FQNEAQ (reference sequence). In DNA, the CDR3 is TGTGCCAGCAGCCCACCGGGACTAGCGGGAGGCACAGATACGCAGTATTTT. Translated, it gives CASSPPGLAGGTDTQYF.

This clonotype was detected a few times. The chain employs TRBV15 and TRBJ2-3; D may be TRBD2 (5 bases). The length of the CDR3 is 12 residues. Germline assignment: CDR1 LNHNV and CDR2 YYDKDF (reference sequence). The V end lost 11 bases, the J end lost 10 bases, and 19 bases lay between the germline ends. The CDR3 DNA follows: TGTGCCCTCCGCGGGTCCGGCTTCTCGCAGTATTTT. This encodes CALRGSGFSQYF.

This clonotype showed up many times. The chain carries TRBV28 and TRBJ1-2; perhaps TRBD1 as D (5 bases). The CDR3 extends over 11 amino acids. V was pared by 10 bases and J by 4 bases, with 10 bases between. The germline V gene encodes CDR1 MDHEN and CDR2 SYDVKM. CDR3 protein: CANRGSYGYTF. The CDR3 nucleotides read TGTGCCAACCGGGGGAGCTATGGCTACACCTTC.

This clonotype was seen ten or more times. The chain is built from TRBV27 and TRBJ2-1; D assignment may be TRBD1 or TRBD2 (5 bases each). Trimming stripped 1 base from V and 2 bases from J, with 9 bases between. The CDR3 is 15 amino acids. Germline V lookup: CDR1 MNHEY, CDR2 SMNVEV (reference sequence). In DNA form, the CDR3 reads TGTGCCAGCAGTTTATTTCAGGGAGCCTACAATGAGCAGTTCTTC. Protein sequence: CASSLFQGAYNEQFF.

A few counts support this clonotype. The V gene is TRBV7-2, the J gene TRBJ2-1; D might be TRBD1 (5 bases). This CDR3 comprises 11 residues. Germline CDR1 is SGHTA and CDR2 is FQGNSA. The V end lost 5 bases, the J end lost 8 bases, and 7 bases lay between the germline ends. The CDR3 loop is CASSAGYEQFF. CDR3 sequence (DNA): TGTGCCAGCAGCGCAGGGTATGAGCAGTTCTTC.

This clonotype has ten or more counts. The chain couples TRBV2 to TRBJ2-1, with 10 bases aligning to TRBD2. CDR3 length: 15 residues. J was trimmed by 4 bases and V by 6 bases; bases with no gene match: 6. The germline V gene has CDR1 SNHLY and CDR2 FYNNEI. This chain's CDR3 is CASRTTSGDYNEQFF. CDR3 sequence (DNA): TGTGCCAGCAGGACTACTAGCGGGGATTACAATGAGCAGTTCTTC.

This clonotype was seen ten or more times. The chain links TRBV30 to TRBJ2-3; 8 nucleotides match TRBD2. Germline assignment: CDR1 GTSNPN and CDR2 SVGIG (reference sequence). The CDR3 sequence is 11 residues long. Unmatched junction bases numbered 5, after V lost 5 bases and J lost 10 bases. The CDR3 DNA reads TGTGCCTGGGGGGCGGGAGGACCGCAGTATTTT. Its translation is CAWGAGGPQYF.

This clonotype was detected a few times. The rearrangement joins TRBV18 to TRBJ1-6; 7 bases align to TRBD1. The CDR3 is made up of 18 amino acids. The junction had 13 bases not matched to a gene; V was cut back by 2 bases and J by 6 bases. Germline CDR1 and CDR2: KGHSH and LQKENI. CDR3 sequence (DNA): TGTGCCAGCTCACCATTTTCGGCCTGGGACAGCACTAATTCACCCCTCCACTTT. This sequence encodes CASSPFSAWDSTNSPLHF.

This clonotype was seen only a few times. The rearrangement links TRBV9 to TRBJ2-3, with 7 bases that match TRBD2. Trimming cost V 3 bases and J 5 bases; bases outside gene matches: 6. The CDR3 runs 14 residues. CDR1 is SGDLS, CDR2 YYNGEE, per germline. CDR3 protein: CASSEGLRVDTQYF. DNA of the CDR3: TGTGCCAGCAGCGAGGGACTACGGGTAGATACGCAGTATTTT.

This clonotype has a count of ten or more. The V call is TRBV7-2, the J call TRBJ2-7; weak D call: TRBD1 (5 bases). Germline-derived CDR1 and CDR2 are SGHTA and FQGNSA. V was pared by 2 bases and J by 4 bases, with 15 bases between. The CDR3 has 15 residues. The DNA of the CDR3 is TGTGCCAGCAGCTTACAGGGAAGGGGCCGGTACGAGCAGTACTTC. This codes for CASSLQGRGRYEQYF.

This clonotype was observed at least ten times. The chain joins TRBV11-2 to TRBJ2-1; 15 bases fit TRBD2. CDR3 size: 21 residues. Trimming at V came to 1 base and at J to 1 base, leaving 11 bases not matched to a gene. Germline CDR1 is SGHAT and CDR2 is FQNNGV. Written as DNA, the CDR3 is TGTGCCAGCAGCTTAGGTTTCTGGGGACTAGCGGGAGGCCCGTCCTACAATGAGCAGTTCTTC. This codes for CASSLGFWGLAGGPSYNEQFF. Drawing the rest from reference TRBV11-2 and TRBJ2-1, the complete variable domain is EAGVAQSPRYKIIEKRQSVAFWCNPISGHATLYWYQQILGQGPKLLIQFQNNGVVDDSQLPKDRFSAERLKGVDSTLKIQPAKLEDSAVYLCASSLGFWGLAGGPSYNEQFFGPGTRLTVL.

A few counts support this clonotype. The rearrangement uses TRBV19 and TRBJ2-3; 8 bases align to TRBD2. CDR1 and CDR2 (germline): LNHDA, SQIVND (reference sequence). The CDR3 is made up of 15 amino acids. Germline trimming cut 7 bases from V and 1 base from J; bases unmatched to any gene: 7. CDR3 protein: CASTIAGSGTDTQYF. Written as DNA, the CDR3 is TGTGCCAGTACCATAGCGGGGAGTGGCACAGATACGCAGTATTTT.

This clonotype was observed many times. The gene calls are TRBV20-1 and TRBJ2-7; TRBD2 aligns across 14 bases. CDR3 size: 16 residues. Germline V gene data show CDR1 as DFQATT and CDR2 as SNEGSKA (reference sequence). V gave up 0 bases and J gave up 3 bases; unmatched junction bases: 4. CDR3 nucleotides: TGCAGTGCTAGAGACTACGGGACTAGCGGGAGCTACGAGCAGTACTTC. It yields the protein CSARDYGTSGSYEQYF.

The chain uses TRBV25-1 and TRBJ2-6; TRBD1 aligns across 8 bases. The CDR3 has 11 residues. The V gene's germline CDR1 is MGHDK and CDR2 SYGVNS. V dropped 9 bases and J dropped 11; count of bases not matched to a gene: 3. CDR3 nucleotides: TGTGCCAGTGGACAGGGAGACGTCCTGACTTTC. Its protein is CASGQGDVLTF.

The chain has TRBV20-1 and TRBJ2-7, with D hard to call. Trimming shortened V by 0 bases and J by 6 bases, and 15 bases separated the two germline ends. The CDR3 is 14 amino acids. Germline V CDR1 and CDR2: DFQATT, SNEGSKA (reference sequence). In DNA form, the CDR3 reads TGCAGTGCTAGAGATCTAAACGGATATATCGAGCAGTACTTC. Protein sequence: CSARDLNGYIEQYF.

This clonotype was detected only a few times. J is TRBJ1-2 and V is TRBV11-2; D possibly corresponds to TRBD1 (6 bases). Germline CDR1 SGHAT, CDR2 FQNNGV. The CDR3 covers 14 residues. V lost 0 bases, J lost 8 bases, and 13 bases lay in between. The CDR3 spells CASSLEPQGGGYTF. The CDR3 region has the DNA TGTGCCAGCAGCTTAGAGCCACAGGGAGGGGGCTACACCTTC.

This clonotype was seen only a few times. The chain recombines TRBV28 with TRBJ1-6, with D uncertain. CDR3 size: 18 residues. The germline gives CDR1 MDHEN, CDR2 SYDVKM. Trimming took 5 bases from V and 4 from J, leaving 21 bases between them. The CDR3 is CASSPPFFLAFYNSPLHF. CDR3 in DNA: TGTGCCAGCAGTCCACCGTTCTTCTTGGCCTTTTATAATTCACCCCTCCACTTT.

This clonotype was found a few times. The genes are TRBV4-2 and TRBJ2-3; the match to TRBD2 covers 7 bases. This CDR3 region has 16 residues. The V gene end was trimmed by 5 bases and the J gene end by 2 bases; junction bases not matched to a gene: 10. Germline CDR1 LGHNA, CDR2 YNFKEQ. The CDR3 nucleotides are TGTGCCAGCAGCTTAAGGACGGGACTAAACACAGATACGCAGTATTTT. Translated: CASSLRTGLNTDTQYF.

This clonotype appeared a few times. V is TRBV10-3 and J is TRBJ2-3, with 14 nucleotides matching TRBD2. V lost 3 bases to trimming and J lost 3 bases; unmatched junction nucleotides: 5. Germline CDR1 ENHRY, CDR2 SYGVKD. The CDR3 spans 17 residues. The CDR3 loop reads CAISDGTSGSKTDTQYF. The DNA of the CDR3 is TGTGCCATCAGTGATGGGACTAGCGGGAGTAAGACAGATACGCAGTATTTT.

Ten or more counts support this clonotype. The genes are TRBV5-1 and TRBJ2-5; TRBD2 is a possible D gene (6 bases). The V and J ends lost 4 bases and 3 bases respectively, with 22 bases between them. The germline V gene encodes CDR1 SGHRS and CDR2 YFSETQ. CDR3 length: 17 amino acids. This CDR3 reads CASSQLVTGSGKETQYF. In DNA form, the CDR3 reads TGCGCCAGCAGCCAGCTTGTCACAGGTAGCGGCAAAGAGACCCAGTACTTC.